This paragraph reports one T cell receptor (beta chain). The antigen is not known. TCRdb's copy holds only in-frame clones and misses some; the assay was immunoSEQ multiplex PCR. The data contain about 69,000 clones, about 80% of them seen just once; the ten biggest clones take up 2% to 2.5%. This sample was taken from a study of OX40 agonist ivuxolimab in advanced cancers. Study-wide points: Certain nonresponders additionally had low normalized T-cell clonal expansion. Expanded clones belonging to CD8+ T cells outnumbered, on average, those of CD4+.

The V gene lost 6 bases and the J gene lost 1 base, with 15 bases spanning the gap. The CDR3 is 15 residues long. Per germline, CDR1 SGHNT and CDR2 YYREEE (reference sequence). The starting material was CD4+ or CD8+ T cells sorted from blood, obtained in a trial of the OX40 agonist ivuxolimab. V and J are TRBV5-4 and TRBJ2-3, with D possibly being TRBD1 (6 bases). This TCR was sampled from an adult with an advanced solid tumor such as melanoma, head and neck, liver or kidney cancer. This CDR3 reads CASTKGGGGTDTQYF. The CDR3 DNA reads as TGTGCCAGCACCAAAGGGGGTGGGGGCACAGATACGCAGTATTTT.